This TCR beta chain emerged from a study of blood T cell repertoires in COVID-19. From germline, CDR1 is MGHRA and CDR2 YSYEKL. V shed 7 bases and J shed 11 bases, with 14 bases lying between them. The CDR3 is 11 amino acids. This study enrolled people aged about 18 to 100 from around 25 US geographic areas. TCRdb keeps only in-frame clones here, not all; method: immunoSEQ multiplex PCR. The sample gives 300,000 to 400,000 clones, 90% of which show up once; about 4% is in the top ten. The source of this sequence is a woman between 25 and 40 years old who had been exposed to COVID-19. Sequenced: PBMCs or T cells enriched from blood (not recorded which). V is TRBV4-1 and J is TRBJ1-1, with D perhaps matching TRBD1 (6 bases). The DNA for the CDR3 is TGCGCCAGCACCTTAGGCCAGGGGGCTTTCTTT. Translating it yields CASTLGQGAFF.